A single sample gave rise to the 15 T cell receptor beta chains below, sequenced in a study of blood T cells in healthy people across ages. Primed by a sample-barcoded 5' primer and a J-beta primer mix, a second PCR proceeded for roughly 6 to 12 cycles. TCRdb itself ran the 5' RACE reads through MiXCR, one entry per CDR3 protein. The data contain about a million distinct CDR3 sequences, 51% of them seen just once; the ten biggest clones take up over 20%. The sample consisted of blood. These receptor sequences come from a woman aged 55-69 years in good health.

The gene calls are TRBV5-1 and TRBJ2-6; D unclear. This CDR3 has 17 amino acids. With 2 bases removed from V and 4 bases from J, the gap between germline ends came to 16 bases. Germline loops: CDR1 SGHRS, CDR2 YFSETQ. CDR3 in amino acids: CASSLGSLSKGANVLTF. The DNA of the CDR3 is TGCGCCAGCAGCTTAGGCAGCCTATCTAAGGGGGCCAACGTCCTGACTTTC.

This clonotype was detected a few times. The CDR3 sequence: CASSLTPREQYF. Written as DNA, the CDR3 is TGTGCCAGCAGCCTGACCCCCAGGGAGCAGTACTTC. The chain combines TRBV7-2 with TRBJ2-5; either TRBD1 or TRBD2 may fit D (5 bases each). V lost 5 bases, J lost 11 bases, and 15 bases lay in between. CDR3 length: 12 residues. Germline assignment: CDR1 SGHTA and CDR2 FQGNSA.

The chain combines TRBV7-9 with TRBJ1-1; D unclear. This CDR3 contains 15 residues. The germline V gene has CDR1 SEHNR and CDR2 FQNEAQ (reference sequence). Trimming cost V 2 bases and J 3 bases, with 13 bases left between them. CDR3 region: CASSLTGFGDTEAFF. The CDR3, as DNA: TGTGCCAGCAGCTTAACCGGGTTTGGAGACACTGAAGCTTTCTTT.

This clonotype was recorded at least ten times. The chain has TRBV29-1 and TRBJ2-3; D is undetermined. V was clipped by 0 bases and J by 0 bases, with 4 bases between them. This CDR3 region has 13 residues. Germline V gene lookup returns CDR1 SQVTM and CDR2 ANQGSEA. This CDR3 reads CSVEEASTDTQYF. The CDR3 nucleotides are TGCAGCGTTGAAGAGGCGAGCACAGATACGCAGTATTTT.

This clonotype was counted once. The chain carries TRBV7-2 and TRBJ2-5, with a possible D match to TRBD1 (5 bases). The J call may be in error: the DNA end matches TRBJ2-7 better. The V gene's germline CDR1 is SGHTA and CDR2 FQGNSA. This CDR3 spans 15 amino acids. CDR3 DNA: TGTGCCAGCAGCCCACAGGCAACTTTAGACTACGAGCAGTACTTC. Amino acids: CASSPQATLDYEQYF.

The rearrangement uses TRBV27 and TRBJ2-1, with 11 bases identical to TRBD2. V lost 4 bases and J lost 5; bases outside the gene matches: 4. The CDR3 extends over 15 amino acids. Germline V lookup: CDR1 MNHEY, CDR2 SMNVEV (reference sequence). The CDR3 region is CASSSLAGGDNEQFF. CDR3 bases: TGTGCCAGCAGTTCGCTAGCGGGGGGAGACAATGAGCAGTTCTTC.

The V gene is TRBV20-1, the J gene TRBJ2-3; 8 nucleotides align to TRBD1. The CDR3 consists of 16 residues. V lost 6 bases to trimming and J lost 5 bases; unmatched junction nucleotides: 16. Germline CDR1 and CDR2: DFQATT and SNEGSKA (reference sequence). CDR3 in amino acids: CSAPVPTGALGDTQYF. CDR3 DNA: TGCAGTGCACCCGTCCCGACAGGGGCCCTGGGAGATACGCAGTATTTT.

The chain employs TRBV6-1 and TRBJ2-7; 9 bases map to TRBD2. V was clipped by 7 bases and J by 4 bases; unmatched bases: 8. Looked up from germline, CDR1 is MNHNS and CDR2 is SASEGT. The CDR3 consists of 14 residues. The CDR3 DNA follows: TGTGCCAGCATTTTTGGCGGGAGGGTATACGAGCAGTACTTC. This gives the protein CASIFGGRVYEQYF.

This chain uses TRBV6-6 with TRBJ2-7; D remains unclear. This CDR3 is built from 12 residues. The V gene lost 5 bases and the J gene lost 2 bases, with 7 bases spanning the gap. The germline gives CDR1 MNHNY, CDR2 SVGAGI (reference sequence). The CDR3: CASSPQTYEQYF. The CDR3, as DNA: TGTGCCAGCAGTCCCCAGACCTACGAGCAGTACTTC.

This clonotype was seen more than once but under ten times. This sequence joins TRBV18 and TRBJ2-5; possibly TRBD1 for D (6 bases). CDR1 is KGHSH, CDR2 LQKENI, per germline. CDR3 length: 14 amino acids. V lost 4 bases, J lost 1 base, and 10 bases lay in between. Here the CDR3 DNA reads TGTGCCAGCTCACAACAGGGTAGCCAAGAGACCCAGTACTTC. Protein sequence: CASSQQGSQETQYF. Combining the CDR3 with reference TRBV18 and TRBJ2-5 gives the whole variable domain NAGVMQNPRHLVRRRGQEARLRCSPMKGHSHVYWYRQLPEEGLKFMVYLQKENIIDESGMPKERFSAEFPKEGPSILRIQQVVRGDSAAYFCASSQQGSQETQYFGPGTRLLVL.

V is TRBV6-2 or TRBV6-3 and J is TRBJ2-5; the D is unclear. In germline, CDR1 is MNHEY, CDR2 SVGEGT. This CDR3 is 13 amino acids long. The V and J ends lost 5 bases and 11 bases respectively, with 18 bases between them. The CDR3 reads CASSLRIGNEQYF. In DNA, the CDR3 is TGTGCCAGCAGTCTCCGAATTGGGAATGAGCAGTACTTC.

CDR3 nucleotides: TGTGCCAGCAGTCCCCCGGCCGAGACCCAGTACTTC. Protein product: CASSPPAETQYF. The chain is built from TRBV27 and TRBJ2-5; D unresolved. V was shortened by 5 bases and J by 5 bases, with 9 bases between the two germline ends. The V gene's germline CDR1 is MNHEY and CDR2 SMNVEV (reference sequence). CDR3 length: 12 residues.

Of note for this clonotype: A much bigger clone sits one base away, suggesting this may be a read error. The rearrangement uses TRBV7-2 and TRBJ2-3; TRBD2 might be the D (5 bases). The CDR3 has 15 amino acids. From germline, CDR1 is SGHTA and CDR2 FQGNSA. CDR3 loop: CAGSFQAATTDTQYF. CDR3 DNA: TGTGCCGGCAGCTTCCAAGCGGCCACCACAGATACGCAGTATTTT.

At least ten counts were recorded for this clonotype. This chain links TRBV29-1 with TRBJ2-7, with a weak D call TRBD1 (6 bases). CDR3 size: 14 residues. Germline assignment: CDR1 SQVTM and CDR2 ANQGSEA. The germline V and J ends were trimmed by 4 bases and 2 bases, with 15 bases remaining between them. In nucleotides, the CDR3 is TGCAGCGTTGGTGGGGGCGAGACAACCTACGAGCAGTACTTC. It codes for CSVGGGETTYEQYF.

The CDR3 region is CASSRDFGDGYTF. Written as DNA, the CDR3 is TGTGCCAGCAGCCGGGACTTCGGTGATGGCTACACCTTC. The chain uses TRBV9 and TRBJ1-2, with D possibly being TRBD1 (5 bases). CDR3 length equals 13 residues. CDR1 is SGDLS, CDR2 YYNGEE, per germline. The V and J ends lost 4 bases and 6 bases respectively, with 13 bases between them.